The clone carrying this T cell receptor (beta chain) was seen only once. Sequencing was performed with immunoSEQ multiplex PCR; in TCRdb, only in-frame clones are kept and a portion is missing. Of about 92,000 clones in the sample, roughly 87% were seen once. The entry originates in a study of blood T cell repertoires in COVID-19. About the research overall: Samples of COVID-19 (acute and convalescent) were obtained from the United States, Italy and Spain. PBMCs, B-cell-depleted T cells, or T cells provided the cDNA or gDNA that made up the material.

Seattle enrolled patients during active infection and tracked them longitudinally. Sequencing input: peripheral blood. The sequence came from a woman aged 55-70 years with COVID-19, enrolled during active disease.

CDR3 sequence (DNA): TGTGCCAGCAGTTTATCGTCTAGCGGGGGGGCCCGAGAGACCCAGTACTTC. It yields the protein CASSLSSSGGARETQYF. The chain carries TRBV27 and TRBJ2-5; TRBD2 agrees at 12 bases. Germline values: CDR1 MNHEY, CDR2 SMNVEV (reference sequence). V shed 0 bases and J 4 bases; nucleotides not matched to a gene: 6. There are 17 residues in the CDR3.